Presented here are 15 T cell receptor beta chains from one specimen sequenced in a study listed by TCRdb under 2016. Receptors were amplified or captured by RT-PCR. The sample was run on an Illumina MiSeq. In TCRdb, the public reads were trimmed at Q25 with fastp and aligned with MiXCR, with productive beta chains retained. Rows are combined by CDR3 protein, so each entry shows the most common genes and DNA. The sample table shows hundreds of thousands of distinct CDR3 sequences, and 13% to 15% are seen once. Of the sample, 3.6% is held by the ten largest clones. Input material: memory CD4+ T cells from blood. The receptor set was obtained from a female donor in good health, serving as a healthy control.

This chain joins TRBV12-3 or TRBV12-4 and TRBJ1-2; weak D call: TRBD1 (5 bases). The CDR3 has 13 residues. V was shortened by 1 base and J by 8 bases, with 11 bases between the two germline ends. The CDR3 region is CASSLVRAEGYTF. DNA of the CDR3: TGTGCCAGCAGTTTAGTCAGGGCCGAGGGCTACACCTTC.

V is TRBV28 and J is TRBJ2-7; D possibly uses TRBD1 or TRBD2 (6 bases each). Germline V gives CDR1 MDHEN, CDR2 SYDVKM. The CDR3 is 19 residues long. Trimming cost V 7 bases and J 3 bases, with 31 bases left between them. CDR3 DNA: TGTGCCAGCATACGGCTTTCAAGGGGGGAACAACGAAAAGGCTACGAGCAGTACTTC. Its translation is CASIRLSRGEQRKGYEQYF.

This clonotype was detected only a few times. The J gene is TRBJ2-3, the V gene TRBV20-1, with TRBD2 matching 9 bases. V gave up 4 bases and J gave up 3 bases; unmatched junction bases: 8. Germline loops: CDR1 DFQATT, CDR2 SNEGSKA (reference sequence). The CDR3 is 15 amino acids. This chain's CDR3 is CSATGLATTTDTQYF. The CDR3 DNA is TGCAGTGCTACTGGACTAGCGACTACTACAGATACGCAGTATTTT.

This chain uses TRBV6-2 or TRBV6-3 with TRBJ1-1; 7 positions match TRBD1. The CDR3 runs to 14 residues. Germline V CDR1 and CDR2: MNHEY, SVGEGT. After removal of 4 bases from V and 5 bases from J, the junction contained 7 bases not matched to a gene. The CDR3 protein is CASSSRQGTTEAFF. In DNA, the CDR3 is TGTGCCAGCAGTTCAAGACAGGGAACGACTGAAGCTTTCTTT.

The chain is built from TRBV6-2 or TRBV6-3 and TRBJ1-1; no firm D call. V gave up 5 bases and J gave up 10 bases, with 14 bases separating them. The CDR3 has 12 amino acids. In germline, CDR1 is MNHEY, CDR2 SVGEGT. CDR3 region: CASSEELTRAFF. DNA of the CDR3: TGTGCCAGCAGTGAGGAGTTAACGCGAGCTTTCTTT.

This clonotype was detected a few times. The chain employs TRBV3-1 and TRBJ2-7, with 8 bases matching TRBD1. The CDR3 extends over 13 amino acids. Germline CDR1 is LGHDT and CDR2 is YNNKEL (reference sequence). Trimming removed 7 bases from V and 5 bases from J; junction bases left unmatched: 7. The CDR3 is CASNRQGSHEQYF. The CDR3 region has the DNA TGTGCCAGCAACAGACAGGGGTCCCACGAGCAGTACTTC.

The sample holds a few counts of this clonotype. This chain uses TRBV5-6 with TRBJ2-5; 7 positions agree with TRBD1. The CDR3 extends over 13 amino acids. Germline lookup yields CDR1 SGHDT and CDR2 YYEEEE. The ends lost 2 bases at V and 3 bases at J; junction bases unmatched: 1. The CDR3 loop reads CASSFGQEETQYF. In DNA form, the CDR3 reads TGTGCCAGCAGCTTCGGACAGGAAGAGACCCAGTACTTC.

This clonotype turned up a few times. The chain combines TRBV6-5 with TRBJ2-7; possible D gene TRBD1, 5 bases. CDR3 length: 16 residues. The germline gives CDR1 MNHEY, CDR2 SVGAGI. V was clipped by 10 bases and J by 3 bases, with 25 bases between them. CDR3 sequence: CATQKGLGARSYEQYF. The CDR3 DNA sequence: TGTGCCACTCAAAAAGGGCTTGGGGCGCGAAGCTACGAGCAGTACTTC.

The chain recombines TRBV19 with TRBJ2-1; maybe TRBD1 (5 bases). The CDR3 spans 13 residues. Germline values: CDR1 LNHDA, CDR2 SQIVND (reference sequence). Trimming shortened V by 3 bases and J by 8 bases, and 11 bases separated the two germline ends. The CDR3 DNA reads TGTGCCAGTAGTATCAGGGCAACCGATGAGCAGTTCTTC. Its protein product is CASSIRATDEQFF.

This clonotype was observed a few times. CDR3 coding DNA: TGCAGTGCTAGAGATATCCTTCGCGGGTTTGACACAGATACGCAGTATTTT. This gives the protein CSARDILRGFDTDTQYF. The chain is built from TRBV20-1 and TRBJ2-3; D may be TRBD2 (5 bases). The CDR3 spans 17 residues. Trimming cost V 0 bases and J 2 bases, with 18 bases left between them. Germline CDR1 reads DFQATT; CDR2 reads SNEGSKA (reference sequence).

The rearrangement links TRBV11-3 to TRBJ2-3; 7 bases match TRBD1. CDR3 length: 15 residues. The ends lost 5 bases at V and 5 bases at J; junction bases unmatched: 10. Germline CDR1 reads SGHNT; CDR2 reads YENEEA. The CDR3 nucleotides read TGTGCCAGCAGCCGGAGACAGGGCCCAGGAGATACGCAGTATTTT. Residues: CASSRRQGPGDTQYF.

This clonotype was observed many times. The gene calls are TRBV12-3 or TRBV12-4 and TRBJ2-4, with D maybe TRBD2 (6 bases). The CDR3 is 16 amino acids. V dropped 7 bases and J dropped 7 bases, with 23 bases sitting between them. The CDR3 loop is CASTDQMGGDRNIQYF. CDR3 DNA sequence: TGTGCCAGCACCGACCAAATGGGCGGGGATAGGAACATTCAGTACTTC.

This clonotype was seen repeatedly, ten times or more. The chain carries TRBV20-1 and TRBJ2-2, with D possibly TRBD2 on 5 matching bases. The CDR3 length is 15 residues. The germline V and J ends were trimmed by 0 bases and 4 bases, with 12 bases remaining between them. Per the germline V gene, CDR1 is DFQATT and CDR2 is SNEGSKA (reference sequence). The CDR3 loop is CSARDSGRGTGELFF. Here the CDR3 DNA reads TGCAGTGCTAGAGATAGTGGGAGAGGCACCGGGGAGCTGTTTTTT.

The rearrangement uses TRBV11-2 and TRBJ2-7; 10 positions agree with TRBD2. Trimming removed 5 bases from V and 2 bases from J; junction bases left unmatched: 6. The CDR3 contains 15 residues. The germline CDR1 and CDR2 sequences are SGHAT and FQNNGV. CDR3 bases: TGTGCCAGCAGCCCGGGACTAGCGCAGACCTACGAGCAGTACTTC. Its translation: CASSPGLAQTYEQYF.

This chain connects TRBV20-1 to TRBJ1-1; TRBD1 aligns across 7 bases. Germline loops: CDR1 DFQATT, CDR2 SNEGSKA (reference sequence). V shed 5 bases and J 4 bases; nucleotides not matched to a gene: 4. The CDR3 is 12 amino acids. The CDR3 reads CSALQGFTEAFF. CDR3 nucleotides: TGCAGTGCTCTACAGGGGTTCACTGAAGCTTTCTTT.